The 11 T cell receptor beta chains presented below share a single source sample, sequenced in a study of regulatory T cells in long-lasting Graves disease. Time point noted: newly diagnosed GD, antithyroid drugs for less than 3 months. PBMCs provided the RNA from which the TCR library was made. The authors built TCR beta libraries using iRepertoire HTBI primers and Arm-PCR of CDR3 regions. Each CDR3 protein gets one entry after TCRdb re-called the multiplex PCR reads with MiXCR. This sample has about 540,000 distinct CDR3 sequences, with roughly 14% found just once. The sample was also reused in another study, on T cells in Graves' hyperthyroidism and ophthalmopathy.

Sequencing used peripheral blood mononuclear cells (PBMCs), obtained at new diagnosis, from a patient treated with antithyroid drugs. These receptor sequences come from a man aged 25-45 years with Graves disease.

The rearrangement uses TRBV20-1 and TRBJ2-3; tentatively, D is TRBD2 (5 bases). The V and J ends lost 1 base and 6 bases respectively, with 14 bases between them. Germline-derived CDR1 and CDR2 are DFQATT and SNEGSKA (reference sequence). The CDR3 covers 14 residues. The CDR3 sequence: CSARGASKWDTQYF. For the CDR3, the DNA is TGCAGTGCTAGAGGTGCTAGCAAGTGGGATACGCAGTATTTT.

This clonotype appeared a few times. V is TRBV28 and J is TRBJ2-5; D is undetermined. V gave up 6 bases and J gave up 4 bases, with 9 bases separating them. This CDR3 contains 12 residues. Germline values: CDR1 MDHEN, CDR2 SYDVKM. CDR3 coding DNA: TGTGCCAGCAGACATCTCCGAGAGACCCAGTACTTC. Its protein is CASRHLRETQYF. The full variable domain, its missing parts supplied by reference TRBV28 and TRBJ2-5, is DVKVTQSSRYLVKRTGEKVFLECVQDMDHENMFWYRQDPGLGLRLIYFSYDVKMKEKGDIPEGYSVSREKKERFSLILESASTNQTSMYLCASRHLRETQYFGPGTRLLVL.

This clonotype turned up a few times. The chain uses TRBV20-1 and TRBJ2-1; D is ambiguous. V lost 0 bases to trimming and J lost 9 bases, with 15 bases between them. The CDR3 is 14 amino acids. The germline V gene has CDR1 DFQATT and CDR2 SNEGSKA (reference sequence). The CDR3 DNA reads as TGCAGTGCTAGAGATCTAAACGAGTGGGGTGAGCAGTTCTTC. Its protein is CSARDLNEWGEQFF.

There are many counts of this clonotype. This chain joins TRBV19 and TRBJ2-1, with 12 nucleotides matching TRBD2. V lost 8 bases, J lost 11 bases, and 4 bases stayed unmatched. Germline CDR1 LNHDA, CDR2 SQIVND (reference sequence). The CDR3 loop spans 12 amino acids. The CDR3 reads CASHGLAGQQFF. The DNA of the CDR3 is TGTGCCAGTCACGGACTAGCGGGACAGCAGTTCTTC.

This clonotype was observed many times. The rearrangement links TRBV6-1 to TRBJ1-5; D gene uncertain. CDR1 and CDR2 from the germline V gene are MNHNS and SASEGT. V lost 7 bases to trimming and J lost 0 bases, with 13 bases between them. The CDR3 consists of 15 residues. The CDR3 sequence is CASKNLRPSNQPQHF. The CDR3 coding sequence is TGTGCCAGCAAAAACCTGCGGCCTAGCAATCAGCCCCAGCATTTT.

The CDR3 loop is CASLAPGQGTGELFF. The CDR3 bases are TGTGCCAGCTTAGCCCCGGGGCAGGGGACCGGGGAGCTGTTTTTT. This rearrangement joins TRBV6-2 or TRBV6-3 to TRBJ2-2; a possible D gene is TRBD1 (6 bases). In germline, CDR1 is MNHEY, CDR2 SVGEGT. CDR3 length: 15 amino acids. The V end lost 8 bases, the J end lost 5 bases, and 18 bases lay between the germline ends.

This clonotype was seen more than once but under ten times. The J gene is TRBJ2-5, the V gene TRBV29-1, with D unresolved. This CDR3 has 13 residues. The germline V gene has CDR1 SQVTM and CDR2 ANQGSEA. The V gene lost 6 bases and the J gene lost 7 bases, with 18 bases spanning the gap. CDR3 region: CSVAADLVGTQYF. CDR3 DNA sequence: TGCAGCGTCGCGGCGGACCTGGTCGGGACCCAGTACTTC.

This clonotype was observed a few times. The chain joins TRBV14 to TRBJ2-7; 9 bases align to TRBD2. Germline V gives CDR1 SGHDN, CDR2 FVKESK. The V gene end was trimmed by 5 bases and the J gene end by 4 bases; junction bases not matched to a gene: 12. The CDR3 length is 16 residues. CDR3 protein: CASSAGPSGAPYEQYF. As DNA, the CDR3 is TGTGCCAGCAGCGCCGGTCCTAGCGGGGCTCCTTACGAGCAGTACTTC. Variable domain in full (rest from reference TRBV14 and TRBJ2-7): EAGVTQFPSHSVIEKGQTVTLRCDPISGHDNLYWYRRVMGKEIKFLLHFVKESKQDESGMPNNRFLAERTGGTYSTLKVQPAELEDSGVYFCASSAGPSGAPYEQYFGPGTRLTVT.

This clonotype was counted many times. The V gene is TRBV2, the J gene TRBJ1-5; D not resolved. Between the trimmed V and J ends, which lost 4 bases and 0 bases, there was a span of 10 bases. This CDR3 contains 15 residues. Germline V lookup: CDR1 SNHLY, CDR2 FYNNEI. Here the CDR3 DNA reads TGTGCCAGCAGTGGTCGGGGTATTAGCAATCAGCCCCAGCATTTT. This translates into CASSGRGISNQPQHF.

The rearrangement joins TRBV6-1 to TRBJ2-7; D possibly corresponds to TRBD2 (6 bases). This CDR3 has 12 amino acids. Germline CDR1 reads MNHNS; CDR2 reads SASEGT. The CDR3 loop is CAAGIQIYEQYF. As DNA, the CDR3 is TGTGCGGCGGGGATACAGATCTACGAGCAGTACTTC.

The rearrangement uses TRBV7-2 and TRBJ2-3, with 15 bases matching TRBD2. V lost 2 bases and J lost 2; bases outside the gene matches: 5. Germline CDR1 reads SGHTA; CDR2 reads FQGNSA. The CDR3 loop spans 18 amino acids. CDR3 sequence reads: CASSLTGLAGGITDTQYF. As DNA, the CDR3 is TGTGCCAGCAGCTTAACGGGACTAGCGGGAGGAATCACAGATACGCAGTATTTT.